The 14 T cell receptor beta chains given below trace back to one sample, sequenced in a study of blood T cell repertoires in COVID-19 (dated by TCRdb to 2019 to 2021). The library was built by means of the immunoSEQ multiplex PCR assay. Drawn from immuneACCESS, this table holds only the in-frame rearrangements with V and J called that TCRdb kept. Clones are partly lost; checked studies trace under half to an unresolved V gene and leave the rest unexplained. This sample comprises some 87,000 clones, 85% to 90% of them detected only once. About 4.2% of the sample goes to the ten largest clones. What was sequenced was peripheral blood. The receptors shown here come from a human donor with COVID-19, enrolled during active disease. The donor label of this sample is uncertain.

CDR3 sequence reads: CASSLKSPGLAFF. DNA of the CDR3: TGTGCCAGCAGCCTAAAGAGTCCGGGTCTGGCTTTCTTT. The V gene is TRBV11-2, the J gene TRBJ1-1; D gene unclear. V lost 5 bases to trimming and J lost 11 bases, with 18 bases between them. This CDR3 has 13 amino acids. CDR1 is SGHAT, CDR2 FQNNGV, per germline.

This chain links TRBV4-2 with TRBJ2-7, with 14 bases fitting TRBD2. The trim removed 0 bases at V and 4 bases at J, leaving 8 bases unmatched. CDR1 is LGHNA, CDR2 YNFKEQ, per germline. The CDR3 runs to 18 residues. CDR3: CASSQDPGGLAGVYEQYF. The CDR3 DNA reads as TGTGCCAGCAGCCAAGATCCGGGGGGACTAGCGGGAGTTTACGAGCAGTACTTC.

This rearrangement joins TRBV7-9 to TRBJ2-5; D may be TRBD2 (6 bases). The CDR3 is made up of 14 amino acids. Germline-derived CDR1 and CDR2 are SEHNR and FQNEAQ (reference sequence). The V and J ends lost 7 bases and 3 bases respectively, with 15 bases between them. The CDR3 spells CASTIGGGKETQYF. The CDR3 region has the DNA TGTGCCAGCACCATAGGCGGCGGGAAAGAGACCCAGTACTTC.

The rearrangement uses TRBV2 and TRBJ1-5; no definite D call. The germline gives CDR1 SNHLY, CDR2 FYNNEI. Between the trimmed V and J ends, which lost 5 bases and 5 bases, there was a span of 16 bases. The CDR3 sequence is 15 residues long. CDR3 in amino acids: CASSPQTTGDQPQHF. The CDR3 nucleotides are TGTGCCAGCAGTCCACAGACCACCGGGGATCAGCCCCAGCATTTT.

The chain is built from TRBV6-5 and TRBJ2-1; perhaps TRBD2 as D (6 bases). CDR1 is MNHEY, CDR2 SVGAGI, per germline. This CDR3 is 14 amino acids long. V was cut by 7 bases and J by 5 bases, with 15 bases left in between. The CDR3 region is CASTGLDGHNEQFF. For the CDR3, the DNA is TGTGCCAGCACGGGACTGGACGGCCACAATGAGCAGTTCTTC.

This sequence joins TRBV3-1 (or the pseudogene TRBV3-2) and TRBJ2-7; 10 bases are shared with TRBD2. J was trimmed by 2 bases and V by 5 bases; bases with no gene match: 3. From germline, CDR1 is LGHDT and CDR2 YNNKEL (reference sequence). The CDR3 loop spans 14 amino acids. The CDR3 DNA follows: TGTGCCAGCAGCAAGCGGGGGGGAACCTACGAGCAGTACTTC. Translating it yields CASSKRGGTYEQYF.

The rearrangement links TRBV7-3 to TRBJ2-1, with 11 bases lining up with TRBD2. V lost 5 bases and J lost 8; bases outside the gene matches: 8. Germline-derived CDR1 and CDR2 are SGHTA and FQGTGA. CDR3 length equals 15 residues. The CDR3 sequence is CASSVSGGEDDEQFF. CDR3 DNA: TGTGCCAGCAGCGTTAGCGGGGGGGAGGACGATGAGCAGTTCTTC.

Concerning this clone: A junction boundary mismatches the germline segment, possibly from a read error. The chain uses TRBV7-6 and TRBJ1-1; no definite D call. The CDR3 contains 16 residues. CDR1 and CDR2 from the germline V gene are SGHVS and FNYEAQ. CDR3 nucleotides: TGTGCCAGCAGCTACAGCCCCGGAGGTCCGAACGCTGAAGCTTTCTTT. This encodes CASSYSPGGPNAEAFF. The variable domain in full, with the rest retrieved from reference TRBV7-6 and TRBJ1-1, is GAGVSQSPRYKVTKRGQDVALRCDPISGHVSLYWYRQALGQGPEFLTYFNYEAQQDKSGLPNDRFSAERPEGSISTLTIQRTEQRDSAMYRCASSYSPGGPNAEAFFGQGTRLTVV.

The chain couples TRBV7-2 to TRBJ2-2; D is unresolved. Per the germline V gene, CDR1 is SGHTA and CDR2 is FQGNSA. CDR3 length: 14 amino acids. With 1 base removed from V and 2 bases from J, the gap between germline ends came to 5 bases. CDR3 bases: TGTGCCAGCAGCTTAGACATAAACACCGGGGAGCTGTTTTTT. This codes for CASSLDINTGELFF.

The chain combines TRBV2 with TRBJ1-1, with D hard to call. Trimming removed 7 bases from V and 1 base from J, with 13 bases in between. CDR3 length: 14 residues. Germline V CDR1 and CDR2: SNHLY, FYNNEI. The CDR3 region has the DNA TGTGCCAGCATACAGTATACCGAGAACACTGAAGCTTTCTTT. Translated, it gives CASIQYTENTEAFF.

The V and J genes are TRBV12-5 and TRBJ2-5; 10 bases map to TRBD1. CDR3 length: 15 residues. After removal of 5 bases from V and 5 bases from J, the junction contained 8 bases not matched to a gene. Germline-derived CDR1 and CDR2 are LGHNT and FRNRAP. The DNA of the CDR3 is TGTGCTAGTGGTAGGGACAGGGGCGCAGGGGAGACCCAGTACTTC. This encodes CASGRDRGAGETQYF. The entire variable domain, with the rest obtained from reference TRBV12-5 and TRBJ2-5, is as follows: DARVTQTPRHKVTEMGQEVTMRCQPILGHNTVFWYRQTMMQGLELLAYFRNRAPLDDSGMPKDRFSAEMPDATLATLKIQPSEPRDSAVYFCASGRDRGAGETQYFGPGTRLLVL.

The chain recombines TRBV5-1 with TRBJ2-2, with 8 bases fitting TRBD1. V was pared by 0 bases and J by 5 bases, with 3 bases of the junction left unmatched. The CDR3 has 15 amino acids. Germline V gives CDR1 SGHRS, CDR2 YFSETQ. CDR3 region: CASSLGQGTTGELFF. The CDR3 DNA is TGCGCCAGCAGCTTGGGACAGGGGACTACCGGGGAGCTGTTTTTT.

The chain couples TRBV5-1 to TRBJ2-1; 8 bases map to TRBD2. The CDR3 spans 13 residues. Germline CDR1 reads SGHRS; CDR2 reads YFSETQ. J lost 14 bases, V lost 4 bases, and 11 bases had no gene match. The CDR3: CASSETTGTRKFF. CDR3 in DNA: TGCGCCAGCAGCGAAACGACCGGGACTAGAAAGTTCTTC.

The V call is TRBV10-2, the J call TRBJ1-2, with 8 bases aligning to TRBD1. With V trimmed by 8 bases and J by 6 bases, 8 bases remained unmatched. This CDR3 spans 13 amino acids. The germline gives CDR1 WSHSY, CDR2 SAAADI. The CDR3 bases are TGCGCCAGCGACCCGACAGGGGCTCATGGCTACACCTTC. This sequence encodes CASDPTGAHGYTF.